This T cell receptor (beta chain) is from a study of blood T cell repertoires in COVID-19. Study background: Researchers got acute and convalescent COVID-19 samples from the United States, Italy and Spain. Nucleic acid was either cDNA or gDNA, and it came from T cells, B-cell-depleted T cells, or PBMCs.

Trimming pared 4 bases from V and 5 bases from J, leaving 15 bases between. The CDR3 length is 14 residues. Looked up from germline, CDR1 is SGHKS and CDR2 is YYEKEE (reference sequence). As processed by the authors: Reference gene primer amplification yielded estimated nucleated cell counts. Measured with immunoSEQ multiplex PCR; TCRdb has only the in-frame clones, and not every one. Clone size and the V and J calls come from that table; the DNA yielded D and trimming. The table records under 130,000 clones, 70% to 90% of them present only once. The clonotype was recovered from a woman aged 55-69 years with acute or convalescent COVID-19. The sequencing sample was made of peripheral blood. The V and J genes are TRBV5-5 and TRBJ2-5; TRBD2 is a possible D gene (7 bases). The CDR3 nucleotides are TGTGCCAGCAGCCGGGTCGGGGGGCGGGAGACCCAGTACTTC. Its protein product is CASSRVGGRETQYF.